These 8 T cell receptor beta chains originate from one sample sequenced in a study of molecular identifiers for immune sequencing clone quantification (dated by TCRdb to 2016 to 2018). Library creation used PCR. This sample was sequenced with an Illumina HiSeq 4000. TCRdb reran the public reads through fastp at Q25 and MiXCR, keeping productive beta chains. Entries that share a CDR3 protein sequence are merged under the most common genes and DNA. The sample data list about 640,000 distinct CDR3 sequences, and around 20% of these were observed just once. The ten biggest clones cover about 0.9% of the sample. The sequenced material came from naive CD8+ T cells from blood, with Jurkat cell RNA spiked in. The sample's cell subset or site label is to be understood as: FACS-sorted CD8+CD4-CCR7+CD45RA+ naive T cells. These TCRs come from a human donor in good health. Some libraries in this study had Jurkat cell RNA spiked in.

This clonotype was observed a few times. V and J are TRBV19 and TRBJ1-5; perhaps TRBD1 as D (5 bases). The germline V gene has CDR1 LNHDA and CDR2 SQIVND (reference sequence). With 2 bases removed from V and 0 bases from J, the gap between germline ends came to 11 bases. This CDR3 comprises 16 residues. The CDR3 nucleotides are TGTGCCAGTAGTATAATAGGGGACTCTAGCAATCAGCCCCAGCATTTT. Translating gives CASSIIGDSSNQPQHF.

A few counts support this clonotype. Relative to the germline gene, one junction end is altered; a read error may explain this. The chain carries TRBV2 and TRBJ2-3, with D possibly TRBD1 on 5 matching bases. The germline CDR1 and CDR2 sequences are SNHLY and FYNNEI. This CDR3 has 17 amino acids. CDR3 nucleotide sequence: TGTGCCAGCGAATGGACACAAGGTTTCGCCCGCACAGGTACGCAGTATTTT. This codes for CASEWTQGFARTGTQYF.

The sample holds a few counts of this clonotype. The genes are TRBV20-1 and TRBJ2-1, with a weak D call TRBD2 (6 bases). Germline CDR1 is DFQATT and CDR2 is SNEGSKA (reference sequence). V was shortened by 0 bases and J by 2 bases, with 11 bases between the two germline ends. The CDR3 loop spans 15 amino acids. The CDR3 reads CSARDLRGTYNEQFF. DNA for the CDR3: TGCAGTGCTAGAGACCTACGCGGGACCTACAATGAGCAGTTCTTC.

As for this clonotype: It may be a read error: a sequence one base away is much more abundant. This rearrangement joins TRBV1 to TRBJ1-1; the tabulated D call, TRBD1, remains unverified against the DNA. TRBV1 is flagged as a pseudogene. There are 18 residues in the CDR3. The CDR3 sequence: CTSSQNGQGVEVETEAFF. CDR3 nucleotides: TGCACCAGCAGCCAAAACGGACAGGGGGTGGAAGTGGAGACTGAAGCTTTCTTT.

On this clonotype itself: A much more abundant neighbour one base away suggests this may be a read error. The rearrangement uses TRBV27 and TRBJ1-5; D gene uncertain. V was trimmed by 4 bases and J by 3 bases, leaving 7 bases between them. The CDR3 runs to 13 residues. CDR1 MNHEY and CDR2 SMNVEV come from the germline V gene (reference sequence). CDR3 in DNA: TGTGCCAGCAGTTCAGGTGTCAATCAGCCCCAGCATTTT. Protein sequence: CASSSGVNQPQHF.

This clonotype was detected many times. V gene TRBV29-1 combines with J gene TRBJ2-1; D gene unclear. CDR1 and CDR2 from the germline V gene are SQVTM and ANQGSEA. The CDR3 loop spans 13 amino acids. Between the trimmed V and J ends, which lost 5 bases and 1 base, there was a span of 9 bases. CDR3 sequence reads: CSVILRSYNEQFF. As DNA, the CDR3 is TGCAGCGTTATATTGCGTTCCTACAATGAGCAGTTCTTC.

This clonotype came up many times. The chain is built from TRBV5-5 and TRBJ2-3; 11 positions match TRBD2. The V and J ends lost 2 bases and 1 base, in that order; junction bases with no gene match: 12. Germline V lookup: CDR1 SGHKS, CDR2 YYEKEE (reference sequence). This CDR3 has 19 residues. The CDR3 DNA follows: TGTGCCAGCAGCTTTGGCTTGGCTAGCGGGGGGACTCGCACAGATACGCAGTATTTT. This encodes CASSFGLASGGTRTDTQYF.

This clonotype was detected ten times or more. The CDR3, as DNA: TGTGCCAGCAGCGTGAAACAGGAGTTGGACACTGAAGCTTTCTTT. This codes for CASSVKQELDTEAFF. The chain is built from TRBV7-3 and TRBJ1-1, with a weak D call TRBD1 (5 bases). Per germline, CDR1 SGHTA and CDR2 FQGTGA. The V gene lost 5 bases and the J gene lost 3 bases, with 16 bases spanning the gap. The CDR3 is 15 amino acids.